These 8 T cell receptor beta chains were all obtained from the same sample, sequenced in a study of lymphopenia after photon versus proton radiotherapy. TCRdb keeps only in-frame clones here, not all; method: immunoSEQ multiplex PCR. The sample has approximately 31,000 clones, 84% seen once. Sequenced material: peripheral blood, taken from a patient treated with proton-based radiotherapy. Every receptor here comes from a woman aged 70-85 years with pancreatic cancer.

This clone was found once. The chain uses TRBV4-1 and TRBJ2-3; 12 nucleotides agree with TRBD2. The germline V gene encodes CDR1 MGHRA and CDR2 YSYEKL. The ends lost 1 base at V and 3 bases at J; junction bases unmatched: 11. There are 19 residues in the CDR3. CDR3 nucleotide sequence: TGCGCCAGCAGCCAAGCCCTAGCGGGAGGGCTGGGGGGGACAGATACGCAGTATTTT. Residues: CASSQALAGGLGGTDTQYF.

In nucleotides, the CDR3 is TGCGCCAGCAGCTTGGCTGGGGAAATAGTAGAGACCCAGTACTTC. Translating gives CASSLAGEIVETQYF. This chain links TRBV5-1 with TRBJ2-5; D is unclear. V was clipped by 0 bases and J by 4 bases, with 13 bases between them. CDR3 length: 15 residues. From germline, CDR1 is SGHRS and CDR2 YFSETQ. Full variable domain (remainder filled in from reference TRBV5-1 and TRBJ2-5): KAGVTQTPRYLIKTRGQQVTLSCSPISGHRSVSWYQQTPGQGLQFLFEYFSETQRNKGNFPGRFSGRQFSNSRSEMNVSTLELGDSALYLCASSLAGEIVETQYFGPGTRLLVL.

V and J are TRBV18 and TRBJ2-3; D is unclear. Trimming cost V 6 bases and J 8 bases, with 9 bases left between them. The CDR3 is 11 residues long. Germline-derived CDR1 and CDR2 are KGHSH and LQKENI. The CDR3 protein is CASSGLGTQYF. CDR3 coding DNA: TGTGCCAGCTCGGGTCTGGGTACGCAGTATTTT.

The chain carries TRBV18 and TRBJ1-1; 11 nucleotides agree with TRBD1. J was trimmed by 4 bases and V by 4 bases; bases with no gene match: 14. There are 18 residues in the CDR3. Germline V gene data show CDR1 as KGHSH and CDR2 as LQKENI. The CDR3 DNA reads as TGTGCCAGCTCACTCGGGACAGGGGGAAAGAGGGGGGTCACTGAAGCTTTCTTT. It encodes CASSLGTGGKRGVTEAFF.

The rearrangement joins TRBV6-1 to TRBJ1-1; 7 nucleotides line up with TRBD1. The CDR3 runs 13 residues. Trimming cost V 6 bases and J 5 bases; bases outside gene matches: 6. CDR1 is MNHNS, CDR2 SASEGT, per germline. CDR3 protein: CASSRGGVTEAFF. CDR3 DNA: TGTGCCAGCAGCAGGGGGGGCGTAACTGAAGCTTTCTTT.

With regard to this clone: At one end the junction does not follow the germline gene, possibly because of a read error. The chain joins TRBV2 to TRBJ2-1; D is ambiguous. Germline V gives CDR1 SNHLY, CDR2 FYNNEI. The CDR3 contains 14 residues. CDR3 loop: CASREVSSYNEQFF. The CDR3 DNA reads as TGTGCCAGCAGAGAAGTGAGCTCCTACAATGAGCAGTTCTTC.

The rearrangement uses TRBV5-6 and TRBJ1-2; maybe TRBD1 (6 bases). Trimming pared 4 bases from V and 7 bases from J, leaving 11 bases between. The CDR3 has 12 amino acids. Germline V CDR1 and CDR2: SGHDT, YYEEEE. DNA of the CDR3: TGTGCCAGCAGCCTGACAGGTGGTGGCTACACCTTC. This gives the protein CASSLTGGGYTF.

The rearrangement uses TRBV4-1 and TRBJ1-5; TRBD1 agrees at 11 bases. The CDR3 has 17 amino acids. CDR1 and CDR2 (germline): MGHRA, YSYEKL. After removal of 1 base from V and 5 bases from J, the junction contained 7 bases not matched to a gene. The CDR3 region is CASSQAGQGGGDQPQHF. The CDR3 coding sequence is TGCGCCAGCAGCCAAGCGGGACAGGGGGGCGGAGATCAGCCCCAGCATTTT.